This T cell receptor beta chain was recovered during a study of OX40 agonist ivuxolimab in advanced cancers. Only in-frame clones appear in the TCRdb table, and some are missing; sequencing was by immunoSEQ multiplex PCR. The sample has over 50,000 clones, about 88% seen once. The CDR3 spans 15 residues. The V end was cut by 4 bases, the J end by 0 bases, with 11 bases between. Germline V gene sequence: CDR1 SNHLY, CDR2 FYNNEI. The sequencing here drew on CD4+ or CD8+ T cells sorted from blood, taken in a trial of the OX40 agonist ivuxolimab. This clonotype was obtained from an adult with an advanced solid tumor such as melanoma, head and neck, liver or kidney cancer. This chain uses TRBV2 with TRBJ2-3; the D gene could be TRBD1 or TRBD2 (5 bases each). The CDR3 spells CASSAGTASTDTQYF. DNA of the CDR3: TGTGCCAGCAGTGCCGGGACGGCTAGCACAGATACGCAGTATTTT.